This T cell receptor (beta chain) is drawn from a study of OX40 agonist ivuxolimab in advanced cancers. The method was immunoSEQ multiplex PCR; TCRdb's version includes in-frame clones alone and lacks a portion of them. The sample comprises fewer than 50,000 clones, over 65% of which are singletons, and roughly an eighth rests with the top ten. V was clipped by 8 bases and J by 2 bases; unmatched bases: 16. The germline V gene has CDR1 WSHSY and CDR2 SAAADI. This CDR3 spans 17 amino acids. The specimen comprised CD4+ or CD8+ T cells sorted from blood, sampled in a trial of the OX40 agonist ivuxolimab. This receptor was obtained from an adult with an advanced solid tumor such as melanoma, head and neck, liver or kidney cancer. The chain recombines TRBV10-2 with TRBJ2-7; 9 nucleotides align to TRBD2. The CDR3 DNA is TGCGCCAGCTCTCCCCTTTCGGGGCGGGAGGGGACCTACGAGCAGTACTTC. This translates into CASSPLSGREGTYEQYF.